Listed below are T cell receptor beta chains from one sample, sequenced in a study of T cell responses to AZD1222 COVID-19 vaccine. Clones were read by immunoSEQ multiplex PCR, and TCRdb kept only the in-frame ones, dropping some. Here the sample spans 95,000 to 150,000 clones, under 95% being singletons. The source material was peripheral blood, sampled 28 days after the second AZD1222 dose. The receptors come from an adult who received the AZD1222 COVID-19 vaccine. Both conserved end residues are part of each CDR3. Fields, in order: CDR3 protein, CDR3 DNA, J gene, V gene, clone size, D gene. D genes are given only for firm matches. Clone size is given for some rows only: seen once, a few or many times, or a class if the clone is expanded.

cdr3_aa: CASSWYNEQFF; cdr3_nt: TGTGCCAGCAGTTGGTACAATGAGCAGTTCTTC; j_call: TRBJ2-1; v_call: TRBV2; clone_size: few; d_call: .
cdr3_aa: CASSPLAGDKETQYF; cdr3_nt: TGTGCCAGCTCGCCACTAGCGGGGGACAAAGAGACCCAGTACTTC; j_call: TRBJ2-5; v_call: TRBV18; clone_size: .; d_call: TRBD2
cdr3_aa: CASSLDDRSSYNEQFF; cdr3_nt: TGCGCCAGCAGCTTGGATGACAGGAGCTCCTACAATGAGCAGTTCTTC; j_call: TRBJ2-1; v_call: TRBV5-1; clone_size: .; d_call: .
cdr3_aa: CASKGHAIDTEAFF; cdr3_nt: TGTGCCAGTAAGGGTCATGCAATAGACACTGAAGCTTTCTTT; j_call: TRBJ1-1; v_call: TRBV19; clone_size: .; d_call: .
cdr3_aa: CASSQGRDLNTEAFF; cdr3_nt: TGCGCCAGCAGCCAAGGGCGGGATCTGAACACTGAAGCTTTCTTT; j_call: TRBJ1-1; v_call: TRBV4-1; clone_size: .; d_call: .
cdr3_aa: CASNRGRNTEAFF; cdr3_nt: TGTGCCAGTAACCGGGGCAGGAACACTGAAGCTTTCTTT; j_call: TRBJ1-1; v_call: TRBV19; clone_size: .; d_call: .
cdr3_aa: CASSLSVLDEQFF; cdr3_nt: TGTGCCAGCAGCTTATCAGTCCTCGATGAGCAGTTCTTC; j_call: TRBJ2-1; v_call: TRBV7-2; clone_size: .; d_call: .
cdr3_aa: CASSLEGSYNEQFF; cdr3_nt: TGTGCCAGCAGCTTAGAAGGCTCCTACAATGAGCAGTTCTTC; j_call: TRBJ2-1; v_call: TRBV7-2; clone_size: .; d_call: .
cdr3_aa: CASSVTGASNQPQHF; cdr3_nt: TGTGCCAGCAGCGTCACAGGGGCGAGCAATCAGCCCCAGCATTTT; j_call: TRBJ1-5; v_call: TRBV7-2; clone_size: .; d_call: TRBD1
cdr3_aa: CASSPVSATYGYTF; cdr3_nt: TGTGCCAGTAGTCCGGTCTCTGCCACTTATGGCTACACCTTC; j_call: TRBJ1-2; v_call: TRBV19; clone_size: .; d_call: .
cdr3_aa: CASSPGHHVEQFF; cdr3_nt: TGCGCCAGCAGCCCCGGACACCACGTGGAGCAGTTCTTC; j_call: TRBJ2-1; v_call: TRBV4-1; clone_size: .; d_call: .
cdr3_aa: CASSSRGGIEAFF; cdr3_nt: TGTGCCAGCAGTTCCCGAGGGGGAATTGAAGCTTTCTTT; j_call: TRBJ1-1; v_call: TRBV28; clone_size: .; d_call: .
cdr3_aa: CASSLSTANYGYTF; cdr3_nt: TGTGCCAGCAGCCTGTCTACGGCCAACTATGGCTACACCTTC; j_call: TRBJ1-2; v_call: TRBV11-2; clone_size: .; d_call: .
cdr3_aa: CASSPYHDLSGNTIYF; cdr3_nt: TGTGCCAGCTCACCATATCACGACCTCTCTGGAAACACCATATATTTT; j_call: TRBJ1-3; v_call: TRBV18; clone_size: .; d_call: .
cdr3_aa: CASSLGVSLQETQYF; cdr3_nt: TGCGCCAGCAGCTTGGGTGTGTCCCTTCAAGAGACCCAGTACTTC; j_call: TRBJ2-5; v_call: TRBV5-1; clone_size: .; d_call: .
cdr3_aa: CASSSSRTSGGYNEQFF; cdr3_nt: TGTGCCAGCAGTTCCTCGAGGACTAGCGGGGGGTACAATGAGCAGTTCTTC; j_call: TRBJ2-1; v_call: TRBV6-2/TRBV6-3; clone_size: .; d_call: TRBD2
cdr3_aa: CASSPLGIRTDTQYF; cdr3_nt: TGTGCCAGCTCACCACTCGGGATCCGCACAGATACGCAGTATTTT; j_call: TRBJ2-3; v_call: TRBV18; clone_size: .; d_call: .
cdr3_aa: CASSQDSRARQGNTIYF; cdr3_nt: TGCGCCAGCAGCCAAGATAGCCGGGCAAGGCAGGGAAACACCATATATTTT; j_call: TRBJ1-3; v_call: TRBV4-3; clone_size: .; d_call: .